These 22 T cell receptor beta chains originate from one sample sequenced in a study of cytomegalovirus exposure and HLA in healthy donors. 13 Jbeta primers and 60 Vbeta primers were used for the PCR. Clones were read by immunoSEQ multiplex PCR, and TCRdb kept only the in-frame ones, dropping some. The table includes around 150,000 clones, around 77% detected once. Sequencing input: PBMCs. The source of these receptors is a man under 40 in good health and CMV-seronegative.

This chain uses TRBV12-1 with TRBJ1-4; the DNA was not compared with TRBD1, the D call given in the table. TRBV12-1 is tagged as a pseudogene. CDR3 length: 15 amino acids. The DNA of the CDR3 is TGTGCCAGCAGCCCCTGGACAGCCTTGAGTGAAAAACTGTTTTTT. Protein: CASSPWTALSEKLFF.

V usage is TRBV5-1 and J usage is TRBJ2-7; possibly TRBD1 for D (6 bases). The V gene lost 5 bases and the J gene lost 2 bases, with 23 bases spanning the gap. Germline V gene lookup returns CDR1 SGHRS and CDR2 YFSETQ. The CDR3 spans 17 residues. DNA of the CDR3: TGCGCCAGCAGTGATTCGCCCAGGGGTGGTTCCCCCTACGAGCAGTACTTC. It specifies CASSDSPRGGSPYEQYF. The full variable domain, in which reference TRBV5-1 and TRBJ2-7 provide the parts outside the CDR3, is KAGVTQTPRYLIKTRGQQVTLSCSPISGHRSVSWYQQTPGQGLQFLFEYFSETQRNKGNFPGRFSGRQFSNSRSEMNVSTLELGDSALYLCASSDSPRGGSPYEQYFGPGTRLTVT.

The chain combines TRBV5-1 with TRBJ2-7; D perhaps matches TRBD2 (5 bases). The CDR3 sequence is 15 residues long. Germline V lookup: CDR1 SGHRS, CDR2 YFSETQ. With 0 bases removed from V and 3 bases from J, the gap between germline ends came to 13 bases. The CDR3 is CASSLESSSGYEQYF. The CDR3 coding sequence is TGCGCCAGCAGCTTGGAGTCGAGCAGCGGCTACGAGCAGTACTTC.

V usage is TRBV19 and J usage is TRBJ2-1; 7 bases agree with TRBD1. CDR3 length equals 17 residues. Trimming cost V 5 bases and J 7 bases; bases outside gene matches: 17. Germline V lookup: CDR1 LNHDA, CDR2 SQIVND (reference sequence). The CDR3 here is CASSSLSGTVGKNEQFF. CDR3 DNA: TGTGCCAGTAGTTCGTTGTCCGGGACAGTGGGTAAAAATGAGCAGTTCTTC.

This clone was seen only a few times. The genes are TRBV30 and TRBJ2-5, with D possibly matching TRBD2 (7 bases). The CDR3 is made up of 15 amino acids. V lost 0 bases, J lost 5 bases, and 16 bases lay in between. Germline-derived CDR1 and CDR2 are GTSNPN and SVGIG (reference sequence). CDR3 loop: CAWSVLGGARETQYF. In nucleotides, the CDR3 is TGTGCCTGGAGTGTACTAGGGGGGGCGCGGGAGACCCAGTACTTC.

CDR3 bases: TGTGCCAGCAGCGGGGGACTAGCGACTTACTTC. As protein: CASSGGLATYF. The chain has TRBV11-2 and TRBJ2-7, with 10 bases lining up with TRBD2. With V trimmed by 5 bases and J by 13 bases, 5 bases remained unmatched. The V gene's germline CDR1 is SGHAT and CDR2 FQNNGV. This CDR3 is 11 amino acids long.

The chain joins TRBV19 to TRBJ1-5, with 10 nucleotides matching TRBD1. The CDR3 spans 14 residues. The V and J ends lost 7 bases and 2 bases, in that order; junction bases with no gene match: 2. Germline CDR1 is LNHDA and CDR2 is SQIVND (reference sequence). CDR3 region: CASTGTGGNQPQHF. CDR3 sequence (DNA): TGTGCCAGTACTGGGACAGGGGGCAATCAGCCCCAGCATTTT.

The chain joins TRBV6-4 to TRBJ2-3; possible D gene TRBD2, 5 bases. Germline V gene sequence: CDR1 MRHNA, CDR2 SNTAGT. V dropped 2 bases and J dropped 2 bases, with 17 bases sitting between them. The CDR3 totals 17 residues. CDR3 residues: CASSDIRIGIYTDTQYF. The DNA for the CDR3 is TGTGCCAGCAGTGACATTCGGATCGGGATCTACACAGATACGCAGTATTTT.

CDR3 coding DNA: TGTGCCAGCTCACCACCATATTACTCTGGAAACACCATATATTTT. This sequence encodes CASSPPYYSGNTIYF. The V call is TRBV18, the J call TRBJ1-3, with D uncertain. This CDR3 comprises 15 residues. The germline CDR1 and CDR2 sequences are KGHSH and LQKENI. V was cut by 0 bases and J by 0 bases, with 6 bases left in between.

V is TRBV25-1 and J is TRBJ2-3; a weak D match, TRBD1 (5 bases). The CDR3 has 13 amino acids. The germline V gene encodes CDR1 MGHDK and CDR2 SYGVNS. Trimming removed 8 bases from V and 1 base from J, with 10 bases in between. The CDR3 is CASSGSGTDTQYF. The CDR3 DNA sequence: TGTGCCAGCTCAGGGTCTGGCACAGATACGCAGTATTTT. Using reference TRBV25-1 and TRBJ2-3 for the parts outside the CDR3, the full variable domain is EADIYQTPRYLVIGTGKKITLECSQTMGHDKMYWYQQDPGMELHLIHYSYGVNSTEKGDLSSESTVSRIRTEHFPLTLESARPSHTSQYLCASSGSGTDTQYFGPGTRLTVL.

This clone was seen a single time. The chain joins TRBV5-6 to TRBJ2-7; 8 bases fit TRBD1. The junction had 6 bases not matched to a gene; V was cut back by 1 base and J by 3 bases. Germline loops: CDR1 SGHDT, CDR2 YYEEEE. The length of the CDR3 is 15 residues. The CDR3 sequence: CASSLRGQGHYEQYF. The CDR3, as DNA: TGTGCCAGCAGCTTGAGAGGACAGGGTCACTACGAGCAGTACTTC.

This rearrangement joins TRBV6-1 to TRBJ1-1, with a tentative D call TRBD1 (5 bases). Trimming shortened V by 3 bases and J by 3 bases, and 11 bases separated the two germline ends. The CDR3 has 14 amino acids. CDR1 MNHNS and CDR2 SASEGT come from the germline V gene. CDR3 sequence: CASSERTIYTEAFF. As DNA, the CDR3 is TGTGCCAGCAGTGAGAGGACAATTTACACTGAAGCTTTCTTT.

CDR3 sequence (DNA): TGTGCCAGCAGCCTACAGGGGCTGAATGAAAAACTGTTTTTT. It translates to CASSLQGLNEKLFF. V is TRBV5-4 and J is TRBJ1-4; 7 nucleotides line up with TRBD1. Germline values: CDR1 SGHNT, CDR2 YYREEE (reference sequence). V lost 4 bases, J lost 5 bases, and 5 bases stayed unmatched. The CDR3 spans 14 residues.

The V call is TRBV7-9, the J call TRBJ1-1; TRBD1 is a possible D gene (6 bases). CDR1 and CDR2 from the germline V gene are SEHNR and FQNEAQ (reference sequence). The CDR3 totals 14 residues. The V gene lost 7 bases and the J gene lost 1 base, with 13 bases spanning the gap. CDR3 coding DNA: TGTGCCAGCATCGAGGGGGTGGGGAACACTGAAGCTTTCTTT. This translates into CASIEGVGNTEAFF.

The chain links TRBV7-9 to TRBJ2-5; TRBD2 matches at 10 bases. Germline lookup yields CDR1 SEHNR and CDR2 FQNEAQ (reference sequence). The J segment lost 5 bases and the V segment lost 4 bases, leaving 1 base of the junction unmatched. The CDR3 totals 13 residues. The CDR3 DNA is TGTGCCAGCAGCTCTAGCGGGGGTGAGACCCAGTACTTC. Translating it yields CASSSSGGETQYF.

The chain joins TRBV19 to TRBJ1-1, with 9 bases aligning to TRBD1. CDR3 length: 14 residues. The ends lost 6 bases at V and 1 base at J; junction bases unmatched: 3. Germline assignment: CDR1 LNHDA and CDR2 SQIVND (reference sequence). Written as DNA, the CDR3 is TGTGCCAGTAGGTGGACAGGGGAGAACACTGAAGCTTTCTTT. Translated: CASRWTGENTEAFF.

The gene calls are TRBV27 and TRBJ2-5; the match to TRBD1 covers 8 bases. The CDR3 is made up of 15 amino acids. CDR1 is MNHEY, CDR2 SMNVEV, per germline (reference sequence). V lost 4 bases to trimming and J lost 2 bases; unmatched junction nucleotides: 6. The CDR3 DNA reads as TGTGCCAGCAGTTCCCCGGGACAGGCTCAAGAGACCCAGTACTTC. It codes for CASSSPGQAQETQYF.

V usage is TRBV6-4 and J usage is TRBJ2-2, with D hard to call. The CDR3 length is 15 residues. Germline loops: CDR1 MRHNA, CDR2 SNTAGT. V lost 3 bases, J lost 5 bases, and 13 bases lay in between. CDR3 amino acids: CASSESPVRTGELFF. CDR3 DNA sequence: TGTGCCAGCAGTGAATCTCCGGTGAGAACCGGGGAGCTGTTTTTT.

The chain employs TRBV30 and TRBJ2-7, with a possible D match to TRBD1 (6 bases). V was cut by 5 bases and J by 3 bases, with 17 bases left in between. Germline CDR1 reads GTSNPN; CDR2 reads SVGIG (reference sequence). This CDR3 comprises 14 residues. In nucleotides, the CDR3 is TGTGCCTGGGTTTCCTCACAGGGAAGCTACGAGCAGTACTTC. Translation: CAWVSSQGSYEQYF.

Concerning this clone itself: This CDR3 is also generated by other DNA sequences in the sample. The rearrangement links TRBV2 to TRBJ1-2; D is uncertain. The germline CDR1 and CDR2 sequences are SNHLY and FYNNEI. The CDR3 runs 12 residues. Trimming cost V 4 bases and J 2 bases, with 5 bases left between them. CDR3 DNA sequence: TGTGCCAGCAGTGTGAGGAACTATGGCTACACCTTC. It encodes CASSVRNYGYTF.

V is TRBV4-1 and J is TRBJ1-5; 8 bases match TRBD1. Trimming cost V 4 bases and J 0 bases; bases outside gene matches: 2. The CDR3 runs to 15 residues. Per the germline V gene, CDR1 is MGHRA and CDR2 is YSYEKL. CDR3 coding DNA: TGCGCCAGCAGCCGGGACAGGTATAGCAATCAGCCCCAGCATTTT. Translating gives CASSRDRYSNQPQHF.

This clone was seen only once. The CDR3 loop reads CASSQRTRAYEQYF. As DNA, the CDR3 is TGTGCCAGCAGCCAACGGACACGAGCCTACGAGCAGTACTTC. The chain links TRBV14 to TRBJ2-7, with a tentative D call TRBD1 (5 bases). Germline V gene data show CDR1 as SGHDN and CDR2 as FVKESK. V shed 2 bases and J shed 2 bases, with 10 bases lying between them. The CDR3 covers 14 residues.